The 11 T cell receptor beta chains in this list originate from one sample, sequenced in a study of radiotherapy plus CTLA-4 blockade in lung cancer. Sequenced by immunoSEQ multiplex PCR; TCRdb stores in-frame clones only, minus some. The data hold 110,000 or so clones, with 75% to 80% observed a single time. Material: peripheral blood, obtained from a patient treated with radiotherapy plus ipilimumab. The receptors originated from a human donor with non-small cell lung cancer who had a partial response to radiotherapy plus ipilimumab.

The rearrangement uses TRBV27 and TRBJ1-2; maybe TRBD1 (5 bases). CDR1 is MNHEY, CDR2 SMNVEV, per germline (reference sequence). This CDR3 has 14 amino acids. Trimming left V 0 bases short and J 10 bases short, with 15 bases between. CDR3 protein: CASSLSSGFRDYTF. The CDR3 DNA is TGTGCCAGCAGTTTATCTTCAGGGTTCAGGGACTACACCTTC.

The chain combines TRBV7-3 with TRBJ2-1, with 7 bases lining up with TRBD2. The germline V gene encodes CDR1 SGHTA and CDR2 FQGTGA. V shed 1 base and J 3 bases; nucleotides not matched to a gene: 9. The CDR3 sequence is 17 residues long. The chain's CDR3 is CASSLMAPTSSYNEQFF. Written as DNA, the CDR3 is TGTGCCAGCAGCTTAATGGCTCCGACTAGCAGCTACAATGAGCAGTTCTTC.

This clone was detected only once. Other DNA sequences in the sample encode the same CDR3. The chain carries TRBV19 and TRBJ2-7; TRBD1 matches at 9 bases. This CDR3 has 14 residues. Germline CDR1 reads LNHDA; CDR2 reads SQIVND (reference sequence). V lost 3 bases, J lost 4 bases, and 4 bases stayed unmatched. The CDR3 is CASSIGTGPYEQYF. Written as DNA, the CDR3 is TGTGCCAGTAGTATCGGGACAGGGCCGTACGAGCAGTACTTC.

The J gene is TRBJ2-3, the V gene TRBV19, with D possibly being TRBD2 (5 bases). The ends were cut back, 6 bases at V and 2 bases at J, with 9 bases in the middle. The CDR3 contains 13 residues. The germline V gene encodes CDR1 LNHDA and CDR2 SQIVND (reference sequence). CDR3 bases: TGTGCCAGTAGCGGGGATAACACAGATACGCAGTATTTT. Its protein product is CASSGDNTDTQYF.

The chain carries TRBV7-9 and TRBJ2-5; D not resolved. The V gene lost 8 bases and the J gene lost 4 bases, with 20 bases spanning the gap. Germline-derived CDR1 and CDR2 are SEHNR and FQNEAQ (reference sequence). This CDR3 is built from 15 residues. This CDR3 reads CASALLGEVLETQYF. CDR3 coding DNA: TGTGCCAGCGCCCTGCTAGGCGAGGTATTAGAGACCCAGTACTTC. Full variable domain (missing parts from reference TRBV7-9 and TRBJ2-5): DTGVSQNPRHKITKRGQNVTFRCDPISEHNRLYWYRQTLGQGPEFLTYFQNEAQLEKSRLLSDRFSAERPKGSFSTLEIQRTEQGDSAMYLCASALLGEVLETQYFGPGTRLLVL.

The rearrangement uses TRBV6-1 and TRBJ1-1, with a possible D match to TRBD1 (6 bases). The ends were cut back, 6 bases at V and 10 bases at J, with 15 bases in the middle. The CDR3 has 12 residues. The germline V gene has CDR1 MNHNS and CDR2 SASEGT. The CDR3 loop reads CASRRRQVSAFF. For the CDR3, the DNA is TGTGCCAGCAGACGTAGACAGGTTTCAGCTTTCTTT.

This clone was detected only a few times. The chain combines TRBV28 with TRBJ1-2; a weak D match, TRBD1 (6 bases). CDR3 length equals 16 residues. V was cut by 5 bases and J by 3 bases, with 19 bases left in between. Germline loops: CDR1 MDHEN, CDR2 SYDVKM. The CDR3 here is CASSKWGQGTDYGYTF. CDR3 DNA: TGTGCCAGCAGTAAATGGGGGCAGGGCACAGACTATGGCTACACCTTC.

The genes are TRBV30 and TRBJ2-2, with 8 bases aligning to TRBD1. V shed 5 bases, J shed 5 bases, and the junction held 7 bases outside the gene matches. The CDR3 sequence is 14 residues long. Germline V gives CDR1 GTSNPN, CDR2 SVGIG (reference sequence). The chain's CDR3 is CAWLAGGGTGELFF. DNA of the CDR3: TGTGCCTGGTTGGCAGGGGGCGGAACCGGGGAGCTGTTTTTT. The full variable domain, in which reference TRBV30 and TRBJ2-2 provide the parts outside the CDR3, is SQTIHQWPATLVQPVGSPLSLECTVEGTSNPNLYWYRQAAGRGLQLLFYSVGIGQISSEVPQNLSASRPQDRQFILSSKKLLLSDSGFYLCAWLAGGGTGELFFGEGSRLTVL.

This rearrangement joins TRBV28 to TRBJ2-3, with TRBD1 matching over 8 bases. The V gene's germline CDR1 is MDHEN and CDR2 SYDVKM. The CDR3 is 15 amino acids. V dropped 6 bases and J dropped 4; count of bases not matched to a gene: 9. CDR3 residues: CASSPGQGFPDTQYF. The CDR3 bases are TGTGCCAGCAGCCCCGGACAGGGTTTCCCAGATACGCAGTATTTT.

The rearrangement uses TRBV27 and TRBJ2-7; D perhaps matches TRBD2 (5 bases). The germline V gene encodes CDR1 MNHEY and CDR2 SMNVEV (reference sequence). The V end lost 6 bases, the J end lost 1 base, and 10 bases lay between the germline ends. The CDR3 runs to 13 residues. The CDR3 sequence is CASRKDSSYEQYF. In DNA, the CDR3 is TGTGCCAGCAGGAAGGACTCTTCCTACGAGCAGTACTTC.

The V and J genes are TRBV7-2 and TRBJ1-1, with 7 nucleotides matching TRBD1. This CDR3 has 14 residues. V was clipped by 3 bases and J by 1 base; unmatched bases: 2. Germline V gene lookup returns CDR1 SGHTA and CDR2 FQGNSA. DNA of the CDR3: TGTGCCAGCAGCTTCCGGACAGGGAACACTGAAGCTTTCTTT. Protein sequence: CASSFRTGNTEAFF.